The 9 T cell receptor beta chains below were found in one sample sequenced in a study of CD8 T cells in Susac syndrome. RNA, at about 0.45 to 1 ug, was reverse transcribed with random hexamers. TCRdb re-derived calls from the immunoSEQ multiplex PCR reads in MiXCR, one entry per CDR3 protein. The sample has under 70,000 distinct CDR3 sequences, roughly 92% seen once. What was sequenced was CD8+ T cells from PBMCs. These receptors were obtained from a human donor in good health.

This clonotype has only one observation. The V gene is TRBV6-2 or TRBV6-3, the J gene TRBJ2-7; D is perhaps TRBD1 or TRBD2 (6 bases each). Trimming removed 6 bases at V and 4 bases at J, with 16 bases between. This CDR3 spans 14 amino acids. The germline gives CDR1 MNHEY, CDR2 SVGEGT. The CDR3 is CASSQGTRGYEQYF. The DNA of the CDR3 is TGTGCCAGCAGCCAGGGGACTCGGGGATACGAGCAGTACTTC.

J is TRBJ2-5 and V is TRBV28; 11 nucleotides agree with TRBD2. This CDR3 is 17 amino acids long. Per the germline V gene, CDR1 is MDHEN and CDR2 is SYDVKM. V lost 2 bases to trimming and J lost 3 bases; unmatched junction nucleotides: 8. CDR3 residues: CASSLGSSGGTEETQYF. For the CDR3, the DNA is TGTGCCAGCAGTTTAGGGTCTAGCGGGGGGACGGAAGAGACCCAGTACTTC.

The chain couples TRBV20-1 to TRBJ2-1, with TRBD1 identical over 12 bases. This CDR3 contains 16 residues. Germline CDR1 and CDR2: DFQATT and SNEGSKA (reference sequence). Germline trimming cut 5 bases from V and 7 bases from J; bases unmatched to any gene: 12. The CDR3 sequence: CSAFGRGTGGPNEQFF. The CDR3, as DNA: TGCAGTGCTTTCGGTAGAGGGACAGGGGGCCCTAATGAGCAGTTCTTC.

V gene TRBV6-2 or TRBV6-3 combines with J gene TRBJ2-7, with 11 bases aligning to TRBD2. The CDR3 length is 15 residues. Germline V gives CDR1 MNHEY, CDR2 SVGEGT. The junction had 5 bases not matched to a gene; V was cut back by 7 bases and J by 0 bases. CDR3 amino acids: CASKKLAGASYEQYF. The CDR3 DNA sequence: TGTGCCAGCAAGAAACTAGCGGGGGCCTCCTACGAGCAGTACTTC.

The V call is TRBV4-1, the J call TRBJ1-1; D possibly corresponds to TRBD1 (5 bases). Trimming took off 6 bases at V and 9 bases at J, with 17 bases between the two ends. The CDR3 has 13 amino acids. The germline V gene has CDR1 MGHRA and CDR2 YSYEKL. CDR3 DNA sequence: TGCGCCAGCAGTGGGGGAGGCCCGCCTCAAGCTTTCTTT. Its translation is CASSGGGPPQAFF.

This chain uses TRBV6-2 or TRBV6-3 with TRBJ2-1, with a tentative D call TRBD1 (6 bases). The germline V gene encodes CDR1 MNHEY and CDR2 SVGEGT. This CDR3 region has 19 residues. V was clipped by 0 bases and J by 0 bases, with 18 bases between them. The CDR3, as DNA: TGTGCCAGCAGTTACTCGATCGAGGCTGAGGACAGCTCCTACAATGAGCAGTTCTTC. This codes for CASSYSIEAEDSSYNEQFF.

V usage is TRBV6-1 and J usage is TRBJ2-2; 9 nucleotides match TRBD1. CDR1 and CDR2 from the germline V gene are MNHNS and SASEGT. This CDR3 spans 17 amino acids. The V and J ends lost 6 bases and 1 base, in that order; junction bases with no gene match: 9. The CDR3 loop reads CASSMTGGYQNTGELFF. Written as DNA, the CDR3 is TGTGCCAGCAGCATGACAGGGGGATACCAGAACACCGGGGAGCTGTTTTTT.

CDR3 protein: CASSLGAGSTEAFF. The CDR3 bases are TGTGCCAGCAGCTTAGGTGCTGGGAGTACTGAAGCTTTCTTT. The chain recombines TRBV13 with TRBJ1-1; no firm D call. The V end was cut by 0 bases, the J end by 5 bases, with 10 bases between. CDR3 size: 14 residues. The germline CDR1 and CDR2 sequences are PRHDT and FYEKMQ (reference sequence).

J is TRBJ2-3 and V is TRBV14, with TRBD1 matching 8 bases. Germline values: CDR1 SGHDN, CDR2 FVKESK. V gave up 3 bases and J gave up 2 bases; unmatched junction bases: 10. This CDR3 region has 17 residues. The CDR3 sequence: CASSHPRTGPDTDTQYF. The CDR3 bases are TGTGCCAGCAGCCACCCCCGGACAGGGCCCGACACAGATACGCAGTATTTT.